This TCR beta chain came from a study of blood T cell repertoires in COVID-19. The method was immunoSEQ multiplex PCR; TCRdb's version includes in-frame clones alone and lacks a portion of them. The sample holds some 200,000 clones, about 81% seen once. Material: PBMCs or T cells enriched from blood (not recorded which). The TCR comes from a man between 40 and 49 years old who had recovered from COVID-19.

This CDR3 reads CSVPGTGAFF. The CDR3 DNA sequence: TGCAGCGTCCCCGGGACAGGGGCTTTCTTT. The V and J genes are TRBV29-1 and TRBJ1-1; TRBD1 agrees at 9 bases. The V segment lost 6 bases and the J segment 11 bases; nucleotides outside the gene matches: 4. This CDR3 is built from 10 residues. CDR1 and CDR2 from the germline V gene are SQVTM and ANQGSEA.